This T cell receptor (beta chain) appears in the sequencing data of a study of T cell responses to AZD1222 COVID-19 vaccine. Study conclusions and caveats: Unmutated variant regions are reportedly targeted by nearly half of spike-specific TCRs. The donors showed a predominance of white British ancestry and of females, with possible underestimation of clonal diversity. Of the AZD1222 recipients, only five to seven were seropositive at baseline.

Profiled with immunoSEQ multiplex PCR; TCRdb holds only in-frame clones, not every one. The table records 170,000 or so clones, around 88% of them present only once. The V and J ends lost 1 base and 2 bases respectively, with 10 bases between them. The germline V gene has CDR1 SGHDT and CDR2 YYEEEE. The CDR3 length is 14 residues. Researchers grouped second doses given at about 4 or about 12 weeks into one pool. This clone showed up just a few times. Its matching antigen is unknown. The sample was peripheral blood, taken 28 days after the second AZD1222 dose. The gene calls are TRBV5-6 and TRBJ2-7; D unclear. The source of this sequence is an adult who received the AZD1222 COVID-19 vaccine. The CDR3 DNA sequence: TGTGCCAGCAGCTTGTGGCAAACTACCTACGAGCAGTACTTC. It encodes CASSLWQTTYEQYF.